The rows below give T cell receptor beta chains drawn from one sample of a study of blood T cell repertoires in COVID-19. Sequenced by immunoSEQ multiplex PCR; TCRdb stores in-frame clones only, minus some. The data contain 120,000 or so clones, 80% to 90% of them singletons. The specimen was peripheral blood. Source of these receptors: a man in his 70s with active or convalescent COVID-19. Both conserved end residues are part of each CDR3. Each record gives: J gene, V gene, clone size, D gene, CDR3 protein, CDR3 DNA. The D gene is left open where the match is weak. Clone size is not always given. Where it is, it says once, few, many or a class for expanded clones.

J: TRBJ2-1
V: TRBV6-6
size: once
D: -
CDR3: CASSYSLLSGVQFF
DNA: TGTGCCAGCAGTTACTCCTTATTATCAGGGGTGCAGTTCTTC

J: TRBJ2-1
V: TRBV28
size: few
D: TRBD1
CDR3: CASSLYPPGQGDEQFF
DNA: TGTGCCAGCAGTTTATATCCTCCGGGACAGGGGGATGAGCAGTTCTTC

J: TRBJ2-7
V: TRBV6-2/TRBV6-3
size: -
D: TRBD1
CDR3: CASSWGQGDDEQYF
DNA: TGTGCCAGCAGTTGGGGCCAGGGGGACGACGAGCAGTACTTC

J: TRBJ1-1
V: TRBV19
size: -
D: -
CDR3: CASSILFEVDTEAFF
DNA: TGTGCCAGTAGTATCCTATTCGAGGTAGACACTGAAGCTTTCTTT

J: TRBJ1-1
V: TRBV4-2
size: -
D: -
CDR3: CASSQQGRGGTEAFF
DNA: TGTGCCAGCAGCCAGCAGGGGAGGGGGGGCACTGAAGCTTTCTTT

J: TRBJ2-7
V: TRBV28
size: -
D: TRBD2
CDR3: CASSLDLAGGFEQYF
DNA: TGTGCCAGCAGTTTGGACTTAGCGGGAGGGTTCGAGCAGTACTTC

J: TRBJ1-1
V: TRBV27
size: -
D: -
CDR3: CASSPPPGLRNTEAFF
DNA: TGTGCCAGCAGTCCACCCCCGGGTTTGCGGAACACTGAAGCTTTCTTT

J: TRBJ1-4
V: TRBV7-9
size: once
D: -
CDR3: CAASGVTNEKLFF
DNA: TGTGCCGCCAGCGGGGTAACTAATGAAAAACTGTTTTTT

J: TRBJ1-5
V: TRBV20-1
size: -
D: -
CDR3: CSASAGGDDQPQHF
DNA: TGCAGTGCTAGTGCGGGGGGGGACGATCAGCCCCAGCATTTT

J: TRBJ2-7
V: TRBV6-5
size: -
D: -
CDR3: CASTSVKGGYEQYF
DNA: TGTGCCAGCACCTCCGTGAAGGGAGGCTACGAGCAGTACTTC

J: TRBJ2-7
V: TRBV27
size: -
D: -
CDR3: CASSLSESSSYEQYF
DNA: TGTGCCAGCAGTTTATCGGAGTCTAGCTCCTACGAGCAGTACTTC

J: TRBJ2-5
V: TRBV7-2
size: -
D: -
CDR3: CASSQGRGAETQYF
DNA: TGTGCCAGCAGCCAAGGACGGGGAGCAGAGACCCAGTACTTC

J: TRBJ1-1
V: TRBV6-5
size: -
D: -
CDR3: CASSLTGRNTEAFF
DNA: TGTGCCAGCAGTCTGACAGGCAGGAACACTGAAGCTTTCTTT

J: TRBJ1-1
V: TRBV29-1
size: -
D: TRBD1
CDR3: CSGAGQGNTEAFF
DNA: TGCAGCGGAGCGGGACAGGGGAACACTGAAGCTTTCTTT

J: TRBJ2-3
V: TRBV5-1
size: -
D: TRBD2
CDR3: CASSSSGSTDTQYF
DNA: TGCGCCAGCAGTTCTAGCGGGAGCACAGATACGCAGTATTTT

J: TRBJ1-1
V: TRBV19
size: -
D: -
CDR3: CASRASRQRNTEAFF
DNA: TGTGCCAGTAGGGCCTCGAGACAGAGGAACACTGAAGCTTTCTTT

J: TRBJ1-2
V: TRBV3-1/TRBV3-2
size: -
D: -
CDR3: CASSQEGGKDGYTF
DNA: TGTGCCAGCAGCCAAGAGGGGGGTAAAGACGGCTACACCTTC

J: TRBJ2-2
V: TRBV27
size: -
D: TRBD1
CDR3: CASSLKQGAGELFF
DNA: TGTGCCAGCAGTTTAAAACAGGGGGCCGGGGAGCTGTTTTTT

J: TRBJ2-3
V: TRBV20-1
size: -
D: TRBD1
CDR3: CSAWTGGQYF
DNA: TGCAGTGCTTGGACAGGGGGCCAGTATTTT

J: TRBJ1-2
V: TRBV28
size: -
D: -
CDR3: CASSLRVFYGYTF
DNA: TGTGCCAGCAGTCTCAGGGTGTTCTATGGCTACACCTTC

J: TRBJ2-1
V: TRBV21-1
size: once
D: -
CDR3: CASRPASGSFNEQFF
DNA: TGTGCCAGCAGGCCTGCTAGCGGGAGTTTCAATGAGCAGTTCTTC

J: TRBJ2-1
V: TRBV2
size: once
D: -
CDR3: CASSGNPTDLNNEQFF
DNA: TGTGCCAGCAGCGGAAACCCGACAGACCTAAACAATGAGCAGTTCTTC

J: TRBJ2-3
V: TRBV18
size: -
D: -
CDR3: CASSPRSRGEVDTQYF
DNA: TGTGCCAGCTCACCACGGAGCAGGGGAGAGGTGGATACGCAGTATTTT

J: TRBJ2-3
V: TRBV30
size: -
D: -
CDR3: CACSTGTTDTQYF
DNA: TGTGCCTGCTCGACAGGCACAACAGATACGCAGTATTTT

J: TRBJ1-1
V: TRBV28
size: -
D: TRBD1
CDR3: CASSKGQLNTEAFF
DNA: TGTGCCAGCAGTAAGGGACAGCTAAACACTGAAGCTTTCTTT

J: TRBJ1-4
V: TRBV11-2
size: once
D: TRBD1
CDR3: CASSLGDRDFEKLFF
DNA: TGTGCCAGCAGCTTAGGTGACAGGGATTTCGAAAAACTGTTTTTT

J: TRBJ2-7
V: TRBV6-2/TRBV6-3
size: -
D: TRBD1
CDR3: CASSKQGVPPYEQYF
DNA: TGTGCCAGCAGTAAACAGGGGGTCCCTCCCTACGAGCAGTACTTC

J: TRBJ2-7
V: TRBV28
size: -
D: TRBD2
CDR3: CASSSPGLAETYEQYF
DNA: TGTGCCAGCAGTTCCCCGGGACTAGCGGAGACCTACGAGCAGTACTTC

J: TRBJ2-1
V: TRBV28
size: -
D: TRBD2
CDR3: CASSLQAGGPQEQFF
DNA: TGTGCCAGCAGTCTCCAAGCGGGAGGGCCTCAGGAGCAGTTCTTC

J: TRBJ2-1
V: TRBV24-1
size: -
D: TRBD2
CDR3: CATSDLLTSGSANEQFF
DNA: TGTGCCACCAGTGATCTTCTTACTAGCGGATCGGCAAATGAGCAGTTCTTC

J: TRBJ2-1
V: TRBV2
size: -
D: TRBD2
CDR3: CASSWLAGVNEQFF
DNA: TGTGCCAGCAGTTGGCTAGCGGGAGTCAATGAGCAGTTCTTC

J: TRBJ2-7
V: TRBV27
size: -
D: -
CDR3: CASSLSEGAVSHEQYF
DNA: TGTGCCAGCAGTTTATCGGAGGGGGCCGTATCCCACGAGCAGTACTTC

J: TRBJ2-1
V: TRBV5-1
size: -
D: -
CDR3: CASSLGGGDYNEQFF
DNA: TGCGCCAGCAGCTTGGGAGGCGGGGACTACAATGAGCAGTTCTTC

J: TRBJ2-3
V: TRBV11-2
size: once
D: -
CDR3: CASSLAGGPGTDTQYF
DNA: TGTGCCAGCAGCTTAGCTGGCGGGCCTGGCACAGATACGCAGTATTTT

J: TRBJ1-1
V: TRBV18
size: -
D: -
CDR3: CASSSKQGNTEAFF
DNA: TGTGCCAGCTCATCAAAACAGGGGAACACTGAAGCTTTCTTT

J: TRBJ2-7
V: TRBV7-8
size: -
D: -
CDR3: CASSSTGNSYEQYF
DNA: TGTGCCAGCAGCTCTACAGGAAATTCCTACGAGCAGTACTTC

J: TRBJ2-3
V: TRBV7-3
size: -
D: -
CDR3: CASSLDNSSTDTQYF
DNA: TGTGCCAGCAGCCTTGATAACTCCAGCACAGATACGCAGTATTTT

J: TRBJ2-5
V: TRBV9
size: -
D: TRBD2
CDR3: CASSVGAGEGTQYF
DNA: TGTGCCAGCAGCGTAGGTGCGGGAGAAGGAACCCAGTACTTC

J: TRBJ2-7
V: TRBV6-5
size: -
D: TRBD1
CDR3: CASSAGQGLRYEQYF
DNA: TGTGCCAGCAGCGCAGGACAGGGCCTTCGTTACGAGCAGTACTTC

J: TRBJ1-3
V: TRBV2
size: -
D: -
CDR3: CASRGLSGNTIYF
DNA: TGTGCCAGCAGGGGCCTCTCTGGAAACACCATATATTTT

J: TRBJ2-7
V: TRBV10-3
size: -
D: -
CDR3: CAIGFEGRPYEQYF
DNA: TGTGCCATCGGGTTTGAGGGCCGGCCCTACGAGCAGTACTTC

J: TRBJ2-6
V: TRBV28
size: once
D: -
CDR3: CASSSQGGRGSGANVLTF
DNA: TGTGCCAGCAGTTCTCAGGGTGGCCGGGGGTCTGGGGCCAACGTCCTGACTTTC

J: TRBJ1-4
V: TRBV29-1
size: -
D: TRBD1
CDR3: CSTTGEGGEKLFF
DNA: TGCAGCACGACAGGGGAGGGAGGCGAAAAACTGTTTTTT

J: TRBJ1-2
V: TRBV19
size: few
D: TRBD1
CDR3: CASSVGTGNYGYTF
DNA: TGTGCCAGTAGTGTCGGGACAGGGAACTATGGCTACACCTTC

J: TRBJ1-2
V: TRBV28
size: once
D: -
CDR3: CASRPGTGGYTF
DNA: TGTGCCAGCAGACCCGGGACTGGGGGCTACACCTTC

J: TRBJ2-3
V: TRBV5-1
size: -
D: TRBD1
CDR3: CASSLVGGQGTDTQYF
DNA: TGCGCCAGCAGCTTGGTCGGTGGACAGGGCACAGATACGCAGTATTTT

J: TRBJ1-1
V: TRBV28
size: -
D: TRBD1
CDR3: CASSTGVIEAFF
DNA: TGTGCCAGCAGTACAGGGGTAATTGAAGCTTTCTTT

J: TRBJ2-1
V: TRBV18
size: once
D: TRBD1
CDR3: CASSPIFGTGDYNEQFF
DNA: TGTGCCAGCTCACCGATCTTTGGGACAGGGGATTACAATGAGCAGTTCTTC

J: TRBJ2-7
V: TRBV18
size: -
D: TRBD2
CDR3: CASSPGLAGPYEQYF
DNA: TGTGCCAGCTCACCGGGGCTAGCGGGGCCCTACGAGCAGTACTTC

J: TRBJ1-3
V: TRBV6-5
size: -
D: -
CDR3: CASEGGGNTIYF
DNA: TGTGCCAGCGAGGGAGGTGGAAACACCATATATTTT

J: TRBJ2-5
V: TRBV11-3
size: -
D: -
CDR3: CASSLDRGTSNEYF
DNA: TGTGCCAGCAGCTTAGATAGGGGGACGTCAAATGAGTACTTC

J: TRBJ1-1
V: TRBV6-5
size: -
D: -
CDR3: CASSWRRESTEAFF
DNA: TGTGCCAGCAGCTGGAGACGGGAGTCCACTGAAGCTTTCTTT

J: TRBJ2-7
V: TRBV28
size: -
D: -
CDR3: CASSLYARDEQYF
DNA: TGTGCCAGCAGTTTATATGCCAGGGACGAGCAGTACTTC

J: TRBJ2-6
V: TRBV5-1
size: -
D: -
CDR3: CASSLVAGANVLTF
DNA: TGCGCCAGCAGCTTGGTAGCTGGGGCCAACGTCCTGACTTTC

J: TRBJ2-7
V: TRBV28
size: once
D: -
CDR3: CASSPLQGSEQYF
DNA: TGTGCCAGCAGCCCCCTACAGGGATCCGAGCAGTACTTC